This T cell receptor (beta chain) is from a study of blood T cell repertoires in COVID-19. Libraries were prepared by immunoSEQ multiplex PCR; TCRdb keeps only in-frame clonotypes and omits some of them. The data hold 60,000 to 70,000 clones, with approximately 87% observed a single time. This CDR3 is built from 14 residues. The V segment lost 3 bases and the J segment 7 bases; nucleotides outside the gene matches: 6. Germline CDR1 and CDR2: SNHLY and FYNNEI. The chain carries TRBV2 and TRBJ1-2; 9 bases are shared with TRBD1. Sequenced material: peripheral blood. This sequence was found in a middle-aged man with active COVID-19. The CDR3 sequence is CASSEGQGRSGYTF. In DNA form, the CDR3 reads TGTGCCAGCAGTGAGGGACAGGGCAGGAGTGGCTACACCTTC.